The source of this T cell receptor (beta chain) is a study of blood T cell repertoires in COVID-19. CDR1 is MNHNS and CDR2 is SASEGT in the germline V gene. This CDR3 has 15 residues. Trimming removed 0 bases from V and 6 bases from J, with 12 bases in between. Cohort 3 donors were reported recovered after two negative PCRs, clearance, or symptom resolution. Using immunoSEQ multiplex PCR, the repertoire was profiled, and TCRdb retains in-frame clones only, with some absent. The sample includes fewer than 500,000 clones, around 87% seen only once; the top ten take 1% to 1.5%. The sample comprised PBMCs or T cells enriched from blood (not recorded which). The V and J genes are TRBV6-1 and TRBJ1-5; weak D call: TRBD1 (5 bases). The clonotype was recovered from a man aged 25-40 years who had recovered from COVID-19. The chain's CDR3 is CASSEAWGGPQPQHF. DNA of the CDR3: TGTGCCAGCAGTGAAGCTTGGGGGGGACCTCAGCCCCAGCATTTT.